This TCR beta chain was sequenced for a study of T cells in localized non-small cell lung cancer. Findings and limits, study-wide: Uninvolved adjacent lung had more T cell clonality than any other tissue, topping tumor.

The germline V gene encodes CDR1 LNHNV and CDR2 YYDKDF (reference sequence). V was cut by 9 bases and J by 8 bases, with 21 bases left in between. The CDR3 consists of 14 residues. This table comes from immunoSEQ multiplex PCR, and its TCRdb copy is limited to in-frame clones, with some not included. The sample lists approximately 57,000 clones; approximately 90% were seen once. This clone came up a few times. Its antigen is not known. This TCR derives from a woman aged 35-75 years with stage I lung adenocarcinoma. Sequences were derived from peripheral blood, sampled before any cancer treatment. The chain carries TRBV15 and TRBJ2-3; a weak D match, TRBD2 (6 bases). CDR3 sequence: CATDTSGSGGTQYF. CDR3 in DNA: TGTGCCACAGACACCTCAGGTTCCGGGGGTACGCAGTATTTT.